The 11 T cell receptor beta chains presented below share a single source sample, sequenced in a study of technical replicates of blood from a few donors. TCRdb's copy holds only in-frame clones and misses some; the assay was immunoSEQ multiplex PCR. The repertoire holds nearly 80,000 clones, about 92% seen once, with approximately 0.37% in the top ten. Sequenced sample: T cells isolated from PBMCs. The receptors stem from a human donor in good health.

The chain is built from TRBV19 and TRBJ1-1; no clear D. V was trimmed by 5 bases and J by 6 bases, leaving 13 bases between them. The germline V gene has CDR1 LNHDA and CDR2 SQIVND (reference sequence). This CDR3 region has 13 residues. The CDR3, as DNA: TGTGCCAGTAGTCCCGGGAGAGGCTCTGAAGCTTTCTTT. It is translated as CASSPGRGSEAFF.

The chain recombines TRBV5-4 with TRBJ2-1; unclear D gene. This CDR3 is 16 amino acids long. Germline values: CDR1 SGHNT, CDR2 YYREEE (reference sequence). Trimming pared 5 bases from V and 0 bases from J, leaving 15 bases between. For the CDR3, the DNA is TGTGCCAGCAGGGGCCAAAGACGAATCTCCTACAATGAGCAGTTCTTC. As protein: CASRGQRRISYNEQFF.

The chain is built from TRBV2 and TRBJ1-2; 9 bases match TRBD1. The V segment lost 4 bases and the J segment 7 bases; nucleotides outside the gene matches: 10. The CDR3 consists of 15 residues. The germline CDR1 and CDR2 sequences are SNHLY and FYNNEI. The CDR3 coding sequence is TGTGCCAGCAGTGTTTTGAGGACAGGGGAACTTGGCTACACCTTC. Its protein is CASSVLRTGELGYTF.

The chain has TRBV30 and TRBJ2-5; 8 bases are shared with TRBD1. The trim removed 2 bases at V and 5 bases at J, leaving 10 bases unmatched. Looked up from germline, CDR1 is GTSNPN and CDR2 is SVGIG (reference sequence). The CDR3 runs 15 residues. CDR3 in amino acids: CAWSRLDRDQETQYF. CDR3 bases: TGTGCCTGGAGTAGATTGGACAGGGATCAGGAGACCCAGTACTTC.

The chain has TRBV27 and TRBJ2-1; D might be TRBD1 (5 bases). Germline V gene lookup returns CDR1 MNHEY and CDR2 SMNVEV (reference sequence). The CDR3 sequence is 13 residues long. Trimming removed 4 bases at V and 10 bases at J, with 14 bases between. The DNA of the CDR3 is TGTGCCAGCAGTTACCATTTGGGGCGAGAGCAGTTCTTC. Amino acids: CASSYHLGREQFF.

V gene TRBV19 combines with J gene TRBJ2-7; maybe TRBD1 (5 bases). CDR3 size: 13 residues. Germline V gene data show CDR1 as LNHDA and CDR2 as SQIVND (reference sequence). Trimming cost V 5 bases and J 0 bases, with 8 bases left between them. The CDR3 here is CASSPGASYEQYF. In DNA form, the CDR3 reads TGTGCCAGTAGTCCTGGGGCCTCCTACGAGCAGTACTTC.

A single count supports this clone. DNA for the CDR3: TGCGCCAGCAGCCGGGGGGGGAACACTGAAGCTTTCTTT. Its translation is CASSRGGNTEAFF. The V gene is TRBV5-1, the J gene TRBJ1-1, with a tentative D call TRBD1 (5 bases). The V gene's germline CDR1 is SGHRS and CDR2 YFSETQ. V was shortened by 4 bases and J by 1 base, with 8 bases between the two germline ends. The length of the CDR3 is 13 residues.

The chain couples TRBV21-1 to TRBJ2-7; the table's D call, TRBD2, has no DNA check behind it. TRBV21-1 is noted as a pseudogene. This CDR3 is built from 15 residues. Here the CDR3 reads CASSKETSSSYEQYF. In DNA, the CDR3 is TGTGCCAGCAGCAAAGAAACTAGCAGCTCCTACGAGCAGTACTTC.

In DNA form, the CDR3 reads TGTGCCAGCAGCTCCCAATGGCGGAGCAAGTTCGAGCAGTTCTTC. Its translation is CASSSQWRSKFEQFF. This sequence joins TRBV11-3 and TRBJ2-1; D is undetermined. The ends were cut back, 4 bases at V and 10 bases at J, with 20 bases in the middle. The germline V gene has CDR1 SGHNT and CDR2 YENEEA. This CDR3 contains 15 residues.

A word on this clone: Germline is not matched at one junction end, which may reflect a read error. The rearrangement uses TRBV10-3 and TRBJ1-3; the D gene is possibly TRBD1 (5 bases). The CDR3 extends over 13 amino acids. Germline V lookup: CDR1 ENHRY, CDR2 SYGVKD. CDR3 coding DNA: TGTGCCATCACCCCTGGGGCCTCAGTCGTTCTTGAATTT. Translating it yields CAITPGASVVLEF.

CDR3 loop: CASRRQGSEKLFF. CDR3 bases: TGCGCCAGCAGACGACAGGGCTCGGAAAAACTGTTTTTT. The chain links TRBV4-3 to TRBJ1-4; 7 nucleotides match TRBD1. Germline-derived CDR1 and CDR2 are LGHNA and YSLEER. The length of the CDR3 is 13 residues. V shed 6 bases and J 8 bases; nucleotides not matched to a gene: 6.